The text below deals with one T cell receptor (beta chain). The method was immunoSEQ multiplex PCR; TCRdb's version includes in-frame clones alone and lacks a portion of them. The sample includes fewer than 300,000 clones, 90% of them seen just once. V shed 4 bases, J shed 1 base, and the junction held 8 bases outside the gene matches. Germline loops: CDR1 MNHEY, CDR2 SVGEGT. The CDR3 runs to 16 residues. This record comes from a study of blood T cell repertoires in COVID-19. The gene calls are TRBV6-2 or TRBV6-3 and TRBJ2-7; 9 bases fit TRBD2. The TCR sequence derives from a woman in her twenties or thirties who had recovered from COVID-19. The sample comprised PBMCs or T cells enriched from blood (not recorded which). DNA of the CDR3: TGTGCCAGCAGTTTCACAACTAGCGGGTATTCCTACGAGCAGTACTTC. It codes for CASSFTTSGYSYEQYF.